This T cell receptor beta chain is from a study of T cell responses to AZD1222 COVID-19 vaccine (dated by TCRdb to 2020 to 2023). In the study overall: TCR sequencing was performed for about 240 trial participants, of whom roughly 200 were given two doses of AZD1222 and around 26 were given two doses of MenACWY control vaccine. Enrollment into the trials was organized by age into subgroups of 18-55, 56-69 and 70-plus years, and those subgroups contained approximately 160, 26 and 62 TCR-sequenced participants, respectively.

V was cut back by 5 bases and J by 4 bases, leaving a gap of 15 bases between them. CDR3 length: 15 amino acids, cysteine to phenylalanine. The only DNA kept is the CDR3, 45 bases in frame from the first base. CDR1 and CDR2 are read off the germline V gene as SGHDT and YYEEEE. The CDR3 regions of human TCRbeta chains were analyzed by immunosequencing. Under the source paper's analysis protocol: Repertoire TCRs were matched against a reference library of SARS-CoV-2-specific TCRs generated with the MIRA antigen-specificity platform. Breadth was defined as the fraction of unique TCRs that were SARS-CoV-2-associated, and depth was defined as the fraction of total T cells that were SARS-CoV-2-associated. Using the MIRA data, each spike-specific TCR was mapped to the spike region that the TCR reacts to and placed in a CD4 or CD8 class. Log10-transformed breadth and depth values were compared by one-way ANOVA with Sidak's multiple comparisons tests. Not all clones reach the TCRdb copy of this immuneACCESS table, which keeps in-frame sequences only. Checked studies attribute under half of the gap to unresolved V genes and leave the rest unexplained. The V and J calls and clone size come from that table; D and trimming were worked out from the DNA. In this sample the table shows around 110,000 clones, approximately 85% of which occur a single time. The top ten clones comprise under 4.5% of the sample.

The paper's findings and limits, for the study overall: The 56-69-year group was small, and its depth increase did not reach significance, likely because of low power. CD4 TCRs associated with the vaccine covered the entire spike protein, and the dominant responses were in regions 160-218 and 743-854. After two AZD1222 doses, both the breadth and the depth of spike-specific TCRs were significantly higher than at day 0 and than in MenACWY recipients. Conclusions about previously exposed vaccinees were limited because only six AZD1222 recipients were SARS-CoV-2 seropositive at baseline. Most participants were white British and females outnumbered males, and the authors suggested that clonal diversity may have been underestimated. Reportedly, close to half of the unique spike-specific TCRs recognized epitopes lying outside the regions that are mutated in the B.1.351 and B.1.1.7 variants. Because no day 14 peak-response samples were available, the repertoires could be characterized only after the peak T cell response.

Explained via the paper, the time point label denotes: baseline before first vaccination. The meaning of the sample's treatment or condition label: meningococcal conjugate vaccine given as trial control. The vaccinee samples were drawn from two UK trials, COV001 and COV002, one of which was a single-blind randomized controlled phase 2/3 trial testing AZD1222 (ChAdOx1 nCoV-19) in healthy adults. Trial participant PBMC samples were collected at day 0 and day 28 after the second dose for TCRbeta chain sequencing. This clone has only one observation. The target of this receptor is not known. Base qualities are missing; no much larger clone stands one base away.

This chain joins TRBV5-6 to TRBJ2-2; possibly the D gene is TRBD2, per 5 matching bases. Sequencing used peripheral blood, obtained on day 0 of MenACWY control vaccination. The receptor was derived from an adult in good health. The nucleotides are TGTGCCAGCAGTCGACCGGGGAGCCGCACCGGGGAGCTGTTTTTT. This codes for CASSRPGSRTGELFF.